This T cell receptor beta chain was obtained from a study of blood T cell repertoires in COVID-19. On the study more broadly: The United States, Italy and Spain provided the acute and convalescent COVID-19 samples. Sources were T cells, B-cell-depleted T cells, or PBMCs; the material itself was cDNA or gDNA.

Assay used: immunoSEQ multiplex PCR; TCRdb lists only in-frame clones, some missing. The table includes some 99,000 clones, roughly 75% detected once. V lost 5 bases and J 4 bases, leaving 15 bases between the germline ends. The CDR3 is 15 residues long. CDR1 and CDR2 from the germline V gene are SGHAT and FQNNGV. The sequence was collected from a human donor in a cohort sampled during active or convalescent COVID-19. The chain recombines TRBV11-2 with TRBJ1-3; D is unclear. Source material: peripheral blood. CDR3 bases: TGTGCCAGCAGCCAAATCCAAACAGTGGGAAACACCATATATTTT. This sequence encodes CASSQIQTVGNTIYF.